This record covers a single T cell receptor beta chain. This sample was taken from a study of technical replicates of blood from a few donors. Sequenced by immunoSEQ multiplex PCR; TCRdb stores in-frame clones only, minus some. The sample has approximately 88,000 clones, around 96% seen once. There are 14 residues in the CDR3. Per germline, CDR1 MDHEN and CDR2 SYDVKM. Trimming shortened V by 2 bases and J by 2 bases, and 10 bases separated the two germline ends. The rearrangement joins TRBV28 to TRBJ2-7; the D gene is possibly TRBD2 (5 bases). The TCR originated in a human donor in good health. The sequencing input was T cells isolated from PBMCs. CDR3 coding DNA: TGTGCCAGCAGTTTAGGCGGGTTACCCTACGAGCAGTACTTC. Translation gives CASSLGGLPYEQYF.